This TCR beta chain emerged from a study of CD8+ T cells in alopecia areata. Findings of the study overall: Clarity of TCR sharing across patients fell short of that in mice, possibly HLA-related. Treatment with tofacitinib significantly lowered scalp clonality and reduced expanded CD8+ clones among the top 100. The study found higher clonality in lesional than normal scalp, especially in alopecia totalis/universalis.

This clone has only a few counts. The antigen is unknown. Noted treatment: oral pan-JAK inhibitor, 5-10 mg twice daily. From alopecia areata patients, lesional scalp punch biopsies and peripheral blood were collected. RNA was isolated and reverse transcribed to cDNA, the sequencing template. The method was immunoSEQ multiplex PCR; TCRdb's version includes in-frame clones alone and lacks a portion of them. The profile shows 150,000 to 200,000 clones, about 60% of them singletons. The source was CD4+ T cells sorted from blood, collected at week 4, from a patient treated with tofacitinib. This receptor was identified in a human donor with alopecia areata.

CDR3 region: CSVAPGTGGTEQFF. The CDR3 DNA reads TGCAGCGTCGCCCCCGGGACAGGGGGAACTGAGCAGTTCTTC. The chain employs TRBV29-1 and TRBJ2-1; 11 bases map to TRBD1. The CDR3 spans 14 residues. Germline V gives CDR1 SQVTM, CDR2 ANQGSEA. The trim removed 6 bases at V and 9 bases at J, leaving 10 bases unmatched.